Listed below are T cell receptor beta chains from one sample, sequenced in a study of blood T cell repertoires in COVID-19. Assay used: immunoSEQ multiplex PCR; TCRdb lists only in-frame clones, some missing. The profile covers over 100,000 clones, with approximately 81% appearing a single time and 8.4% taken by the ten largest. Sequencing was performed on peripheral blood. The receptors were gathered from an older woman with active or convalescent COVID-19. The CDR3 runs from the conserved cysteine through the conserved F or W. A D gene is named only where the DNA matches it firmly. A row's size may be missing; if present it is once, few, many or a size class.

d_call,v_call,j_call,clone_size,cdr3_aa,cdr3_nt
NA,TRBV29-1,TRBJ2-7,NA,CSATGSRGNYEQYF,TGCAGCGCGACAGGTAGTAGGGGAAACTACGAGCAGTACTTC
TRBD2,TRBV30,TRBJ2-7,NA,CAWSLYGPSGTFYEQYF,TGTGCCTGGAGCCTTTATGGGCCTAGCGGGACTTTCTACGAGCAGTACTTC
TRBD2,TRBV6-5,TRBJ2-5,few,CASSPSGVETQYF,TGTGCCAGCAGTCCTAGCGGGGTCGAGACCCAGTACTTC
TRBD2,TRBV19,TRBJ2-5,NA,CASSIRGLAGPEETQYF,TGTGCCAGTAGTATCCGGGGACTAGCGGGACCCGAAGAGACCCAGTACTTC
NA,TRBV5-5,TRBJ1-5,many,CASSLAVGAQPQHF,TGTGCCAGCAGCTTGGCCGTAGGGGCCCAGCCCCAGCATTTT
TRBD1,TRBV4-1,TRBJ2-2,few,CASSQERGLVTGELFF,TGCGCCAGCAGCCAAGAAAGGGGGCTCGTCACCGGGGAGCTGTTTTTT
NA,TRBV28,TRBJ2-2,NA,CASSLLQVGELFF,TGTGCCAGCAGTTTATTACAGGTCGGGGAGCTGTTTTTT
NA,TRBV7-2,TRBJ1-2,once,CASSLVSMNGYTF,TGTGCCAGCAGCTTAGTTAGTATGAATGGCTACACCTTC
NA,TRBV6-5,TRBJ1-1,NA,CASSYLRGTEAFF,TGTGCCAGCAGTTACCTCCGGGGCACTGAAGCTTTCTTT
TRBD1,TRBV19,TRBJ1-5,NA,CASLDRGDYSNQPQHF,TGTGCCAGTCTGGACAGGGGGGATTATAGCAATCAGCCCCAGCATTTT
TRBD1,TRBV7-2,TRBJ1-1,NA,CASSLSGDSEAFF,TGTGCCAGCAGCTTATCCGGGGACAGTGAAGCTTTCTTT
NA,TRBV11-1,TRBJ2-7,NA,CASSRRGGAYEQYF,TGTGCCAGCAGCAGAAGGGGGGGGGCCTACGAGCAGTACTTC
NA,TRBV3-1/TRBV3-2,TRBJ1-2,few,CASSQDPRDTNYGYTF,TGTGCCAGCAGCCAAGACCCTCGGGACACTAACTATGGCTACACCTTC
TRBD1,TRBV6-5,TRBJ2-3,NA,CASSYAGSGGPDTQYF,TGTGCCAGCAGTTACGCGGGTTCAGGGGGCCCGGACACGCAGTATTTT
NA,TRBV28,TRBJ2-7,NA,CASSPSLGSYEQYF,TGTGCCAGCAGCCCCTCCCTGGGGAGCTACGAGCAGTACTTC
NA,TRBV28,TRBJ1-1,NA,CASSLGYTEAFF,TGTGCCAGCAGCCTGGGCTACACTGAAGCTTTCTTT
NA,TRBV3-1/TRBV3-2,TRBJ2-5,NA,CASSQGEAGETQYF,TGTGCCAGCAGCCAAGGGGAGGCGGGGGAGACCCAGTACTTC
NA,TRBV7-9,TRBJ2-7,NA,CASTSQGWEQYF,TGTGCCAGCACCTCCCAGGGCTGGGAGCAGTACTTC
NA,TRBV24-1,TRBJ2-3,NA,CATSYRTSTDTQYF,TGTGCCACCAGTTACCGGACTAGCACAGATACGCAGTATTTT
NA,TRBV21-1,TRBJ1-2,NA,CASSLRQVCGYTF,TGTGCCAGCAGCCTACGACAGGTTTGCGGCTACACCTTC
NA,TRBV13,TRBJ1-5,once,CARNRQGRGVYNQPQHF,TGTGCCAGGAACCGGCAAGGCAGGGGCGTATACAATCAGCCCCAGCATTTT
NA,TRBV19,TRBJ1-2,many,CASRSSTAYGGYTF,TGTGCCAGTAGATCGTCGACAGCCTATGGAGGCTACACCTTC
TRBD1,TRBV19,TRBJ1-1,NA,CASSPRQGANTEAFF,TGTGCCAGTAGTCCCCGGCAGGGGGCGAACACTGAAGCTTTCTTT
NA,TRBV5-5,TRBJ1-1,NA,CASSFYTSRLSGTEAFF,TGTGCCAGCAGCTTTTATACATCGCGACTCTCGGGCACTGAAGCTTTCTTT
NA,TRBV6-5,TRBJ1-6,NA,CASSRLTSPLHF,TGTGCCAGCAGTAGACTGACTTCACCCCTCCACTTT
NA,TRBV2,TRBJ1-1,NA,CASSAGVTEAFF,TGTGCCAGCAGTGCGGGGGTCACTGAAGCTTTCTTT
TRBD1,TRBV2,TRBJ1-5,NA,CASSRSGTGSSPQHF,TGTGCCAGCAGTCGGTCCGGGACAGGGTCATCGCCCCAGCATTTT
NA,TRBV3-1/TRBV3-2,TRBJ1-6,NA,CASSRDRGSPLHF,TGTGCCAGCAGTAGGGATAGGGGTTCACCCCTCCACTTT
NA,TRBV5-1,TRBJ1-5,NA,CASSPQGAQNQPQHF,TGCGCCAGCAGCCCACAAGGAGCCCAAAATCAGCCCCAGCATTTT
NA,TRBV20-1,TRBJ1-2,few,CSARGGGYTF,TGCAGTGCTAGAGGGGGCGGCTACACCTTC
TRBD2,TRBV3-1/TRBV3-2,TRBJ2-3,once,CASSPRGPYRLAGAQDTQYF,TGTGCCAGCTCCCCTCGAGGGCCATACCGACTAGCGGGAGCTCAAGATACGCAGTATTTT
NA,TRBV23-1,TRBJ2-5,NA,CARRETLTRQETQYF,TGCGCCCGGAGGGAGACATTAACAAGACAAGAGACCCAGTACTTC
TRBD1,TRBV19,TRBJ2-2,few,CASGGDRGFDANTGELFF,TGTGCCAGTGGAGGGGACAGGGGATTCGACGCGAACACCGGGGAGCTGTTTTTT
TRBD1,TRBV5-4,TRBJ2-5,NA,CASSLQGAAVETQYF,TGTGCCAGCAGCCTACAGGGGGCCGCAGTAGAGACCCAGTACTTC
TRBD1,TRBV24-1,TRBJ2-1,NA,CATSEGQENNEQFF,TGTGCCACCAGTGAAGGACAGGAGAACAATGAGCAGTTCTTC
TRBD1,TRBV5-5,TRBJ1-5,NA,CASSYQGQQNQPQHF,TGTGCCAGCAGCTACCAGGGACAGCAAAATCAGCCCCAGCATTTT
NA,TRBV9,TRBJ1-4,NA,CASSVDQGLGEKLFF,TGTGCCAGCAGCGTGGACCAGGGATTGGGTGAAAAACTGTTTTTT